The rows below give T cell receptor beta chains drawn from one sample of a study of vaccination and CD4 T cells after COVID-19. These TCRs are of unknown antigen specificity. TCRdb reprocessed the PCR reads with MiXCR, giving one entry per CDR3 protein. This sample carries 16,000 or so distinct CDR3 sequences, around two fifths of them seen once, and the ten largest clones take under 7.5%. This specimen was CD4+ T cells from blood, cultured in vitro, taken after SARS-CoV-2 vaccination. The origin of the receptors is a human donor who had recovered from COVID-19. The CDR3 runs from the conserved cysteine through the conserved F or W. Fields, in order: CDR3 length, D gene, V gene, J gene, CDR3 protein. D genes are given only for firm matches.

CDR3 length: 17; D gene: TRBD1; V gene: TRBV7-9; J gene: TRBJ2-3; CDR3 protein: CASSLSFSGGPTDTQYF
CDR3 length: 14; D gene: TRBD2; V gene: TRBV5-1; J gene: TRBJ2-1; CDR3 protein: CASSRTSGYNEQFF
CDR3 length: 16; D gene: TRBD2; V gene: TRBV10-3; J gene: TRBJ2-3; CDR3 protein: CAISEGWEGGTDTQYF
CDR3 length: 15; D gene: -; V gene: TRBV18; J gene: TRBJ2-2; CDR3 protein: CASSPVGISIGELFF
CDR3 length: 15; D gene: -; V gene: TRBV7-2; J gene: TRBJ2-7; CDR3 protein: CASSLVGDFSYEQYF
CDR3 length: 18; D gene: TRBD1; V gene: TRBV20-1; J gene: TRBJ1-4; CDR3 protein: CSARDRRGQGVSSEKLFF
CDR3 length: 15; D gene: TRBD2; V gene: TRBV27; J gene: TRBJ2-3; CDR3 protein: CASSSPTSGRHTQYF
CDR3 length: 16; D gene: -; V gene: TRBV4-3; J gene: TRBJ2-6; CDR3 protein: CASSPEAGAGANVLTF
CDR3 length: 14; D gene: -; V gene: TRBV12-3/TRBV12-4; J gene: TRBJ1-5; CDR3 protein: CASSIRYSNQPQHF
CDR3 length: 15; D gene: TRBD2; V gene: TRBV30; J gene: TRBJ2-1; CDR3 protein: CAWSVRTSGLREQFF
CDR3 length: 14; D gene: TRBD1; V gene: TRBV2; J gene: TRBJ1-5; CDR3 protein: CASSAGQPNQPQHF
CDR3 length: 14; D gene: -; V gene: TRBV7-2; J gene: TRBJ2-2; CDR3 protein: CASSLRQNTGELFF
CDR3 length: 13; D gene: -; V gene: TRBV4-3; J gene: TRBJ2-1; CDR3 protein: CASSQDLLFEQFF
CDR3 length: 13; D gene: -; V gene: TRBV30; J gene: TRBJ1-5; CDR3 protein: CAWSVGGAQPQHF
CDR3 length: 14; D gene: -; V gene: TRBV7-2; J gene: TRBJ1-1; CDR3 protein: CASSLVGENTEAFF
CDR3 length: 14; D gene: TRBD2; V gene: TRBV12-3/TRBV12-4; J gene: TRBJ2-3; CDR3 protein: CASSGTSGRGTQYF
CDR3 length: 14; D gene: -; V gene: TRBV7-3; J gene: TRBJ2-4; CDR3 protein: CASSLTGAKNIQYF
CDR3 length: 13; D gene: -; V gene: TRBV20-1; J gene: TRBJ2-5; CDR3 protein: CSARGTEQETQYF
CDR3 length: 16; D gene: TRBD1; V gene: TRBV15; J gene: TRBJ2-3; CDR3 protein: CATSPIRTGSTDTQYF
CDR3 length: 16; D gene: -; V gene: TRBV10-3; J gene: TRBJ2-7; CDR3 protein: CAISESSGTLSYEQYF
CDR3 length: 13; D gene: -; V gene: TRBV30; J gene: TRBJ2-7; CDR3 protein: CAWSRGPVYEQYF
CDR3 length: 18; D gene: -; V gene: TRBV6-1; J gene: TRBJ1-1; CDR3 protein: CASTRGTVSSGPNTEAFF
CDR3 length: 18; D gene: TRBD1; V gene: TRBV12-3/TRBV12-4; J gene: TRBJ1-5; CDR3 protein: CASSLVGQAVYSNQPQHF
CDR3 length: 15; D gene: TRBD2; V gene: TRBV27; J gene: TRBJ2-5; CDR3 protein: CASSSSRLAGGTQYF
CDR3 length: 15; D gene: TRBD2; V gene: TRBV7-9; J gene: TRBJ2-3; CDR3 protein: CASRAKAGVADTQYF
CDR3 length: 15; D gene: -; V gene: TRBV6-1; J gene: TRBJ1-2; CDR3 protein: CASSNSGTERVGYTF
CDR3 length: 12; D gene: -; V gene: TRBV29-1; J gene: TRBJ2-7; CDR3 protein: CSVEGQAYEQYF
CDR3 length: 15; D gene: TRBD2; V gene: TRBV5-1; J gene: TRBJ2-1; CDR3 protein: CASSLFLAENNEQFF
CDR3 length: 17; D gene: TRBD1; V gene: TRBV4-1; J gene: TRBJ1-2; CDR3 protein: CASSRTGTGGLNYGYTF
CDR3 length: 15; D gene: -; V gene: TRBV4-1; J gene: TRBJ2-5; CDR3 protein: CASSQPTSGFETQYF
CDR3 length: 12; D gene: -; V gene: TRBV20-1; J gene: TRBJ1-1; CDR3 protein: CSAWGGGTEAFF
CDR3 length: 18; D gene: TRBD1; V gene: TRBV28; J gene: TRBJ1-1; CDR3 protein: CASSLSGTGLSASAKAFF
CDR3 length: 16; D gene: TRBD2; V gene: TRBV5-4; J gene: TRBJ2-5; CDR3 protein: CASSPRLAGNQETQYF
CDR3 length: 13; D gene: -; V gene: TRBV11-3; J gene: TRBJ2-2; CDR3 protein: CASSLEPQAELFF
CDR3 length: 13; D gene: -; V gene: TRBV19; J gene: TRBJ2-3; CDR3 protein: CASSTTGSGGQYF
CDR3 length: 17; D gene: TRBD1; V gene: TRBV25-1; J gene: TRBJ1-3; CDR3 protein: CASSGWDRGHSGNTIYF
CDR3 length: 14; D gene: -; V gene: TRBV19; J gene: TRBJ2-1; CDR3 protein: CASSRAGAFNEQFF
CDR3 length: 14; D gene: TRBD1; V gene: TRBV2; J gene: TRBJ2-5; CDR3 protein: CASRYDRGQETQYF
CDR3 length: 11; D gene: -; V gene: TRBV7-9; J gene: TRBJ2-7; CDR3 protein: CASSLSREQCF
CDR3 length: 16; D gene: -; V gene: TRBV7-9; J gene: TRBJ2-5; CDR3 protein: CASSLAPNSDQETQYF
CDR3 length: 13; D gene: -; V gene: TRBV30; J gene: TRBJ1-5; CDR3 protein: CAWSLGLDQPQHF
CDR3 length: 15; D gene: TRBD2; V gene: TRBV6-2/TRBV6-3; J gene: TRBJ2-3; CDR3 protein: CASSQLAGGPDTQYF
CDR3 length: 17; D gene: TRBD2; V gene: TRBV7-7; J gene: TRBJ2-3; CDR3 protein: CASSFGPLAGRSDTQYF
CDR3 length: 14; D gene: TRBD1; V gene: TRBV28; J gene: TRBJ1-1; CDR3 protein: CASSGTPGGTEAFF
CDR3 length: 14; D gene: -; V gene: TRBV2; J gene: TRBJ1-1; CDR3 protein: CASSTSPQAAQAFF
CDR3 length: 16; D gene: -; V gene: TRBV12-2; J gene: TRBJ2-2; CDR3 protein: CASRLVTRAGSGELFF
CDR3 length: 15; D gene: TRBD1; V gene: TRBV4-1; J gene: TRBJ1-5; CDR3 protein: CASSQDQQGGQPQHF
CDR3 length: 15; D gene: TRBD1; V gene: TRBV7-9; J gene: TRBJ1-4; CDR3 protein: CASSSQGALGEKLFF
CDR3 length: 14; D gene: -; V gene: TRBV4-3; J gene: TRBJ2-7; CDR3 protein: CASSQDARSYEQYF
CDR3 length: 14; D gene: TRBD2; V gene: TRBV2; J gene: TRBJ2-2; CDR3 protein: CASRAGGPNGELFF
CDR3 length: 11; D gene: -; V gene: TRBV6-1; J gene: TRBJ1-1; CDR3 protein: CASKGNTEAFF
CDR3 length: 15; D gene: TRBD2; V gene: TRBV7-2; J gene: TRBJ2-7; CDR3 protein: CASAAYSSGNYEQYF
CDR3 length: 14; D gene: -; V gene: TRBV6-1; J gene: TRBJ2-2; CDR3 protein: CASTDGVDTGELFF
CDR3 length: 20; D gene: TRBD2; V gene: TRBV7-9; J gene: TRBJ2-7; CDR3 protein: CASSLVYLGTSIGGSDEQYF
CDR3 length: 16; D gene: -; V gene: TRBV7-9; J gene: TRBJ2-1; CDR3 protein: CASSPHGSALYNEQFF
CDR3 length: 15; D gene: TRBD2; V gene: TRBV29-1; J gene: TRBJ2-1; CDR3 protein: CSVEDPSGAWGEQFF
CDR3 length: 11; D gene: -; V gene: TRBV6-2/TRBV6-3; J gene: TRBJ2-7; CDR3 protein: CASSDYYEQYF
CDR3 length: 15; D gene: TRBD2; V gene: TRBV19; J gene: TRBJ2-7; CDR3 protein: CASSIAAGGAYEQYF
CDR3 length: 15; D gene: -; V gene: TRBV20-1; J gene: TRBJ1-5; CDR3 protein: CSAATPRGGNQPQHF
CDR3 length: 16; D gene: -; V gene: TRBV6-1; J gene: TRBJ2-7; CDR3 protein: CASSPTAQDSFYEQYF